The entry that follows covers one TCR beta chain sequence. Original data processing: Amplification from reference gene primers served as the basis for estimated nucleated cell counts. Data came from immunoSEQ multiplex PCR; TCRdb stores just in-frame clones and leaves some out. The DNA gave D and trimming, while V, J and clone size come from that table. The data show roughly 150,000 clones, with roughly 90% seen just once and 4.5% to 5% held by the top ten. During active infection, Seattle patients enrolled and were then monitored through disease. This sample stems from a study of blood T cell repertoires in COVID-19. Study context: From T cells, B-cell-depleted T cells, or PBMCs came the material, which was cDNA or gDNA.

This CDR3 spans 11 amino acids. Germline trimming cut 8 bases from V and 4 bases from J; bases unmatched to any gene: 3. The germline CDR1 and CDR2 sequences are DFQATT and SNEGSKA (reference sequence). The receptor comes from a man between 18 and 29 years old with COVID-19, enrolled during active disease. The chain has TRBV20-1 and TRBJ1-1; TRBD1 matches 8 bases. Specimen: peripheral blood. CDR3 protein: CSRTGGTEAFF. In DNA, the CDR3 is TGCAGTCGAACAGGGGGCACTGAAGCTTTCTTT.